The next 32 T cell receptor beta chains were all read from a single sample in a study of blood T cell repertoires in COVID-19. The data were produced by immunoSEQ multiplex PCR, yet TCRdb's version contains in-frame clones alone and is incomplete. The sample has approximately 60,000 clones, around four fifths seen once. The sample taken for sequencing was peripheral blood. The receptors come from an elderly woman with active or convalescent COVID-19.

This chain connects TRBV6-5 to TRBJ1-4; 9 nucleotides align to TRBD1. The germline V gene encodes CDR1 MNHEY and CDR2 SVGAGI. This CDR3 region has 15 residues. J lost 10 bases, V lost 2 bases, and 8 bases had no gene match. The CDR3 coding sequence is TGTGCCAGCAGTTACACTGGACAGGGGCGTGGAAAACTGTTTTTT. Encoded protein: CASSYTGQGRGKLFF.

This chain connects TRBV27 to TRBJ2-4, with TRBD2 identical over 7 bases. CDR1 is MNHEY, CDR2 SMNVEV, per germline (reference sequence). This CDR3 spans 16 amino acids. Unmatched junction bases numbered 10, after V lost 6 bases and J lost 2 bases. The CDR3 bases are TGTGCCAGCAGCTTCTCTGGGGGGGTCCCCAAAAACATTCAGTACTTC. Residues: CASSFSGGVPKNIQYF.

This clone was picked up a small number of times. The gene calls are TRBV2 and TRBJ1-2, with D unclear. V was clipped by 4 bases and J by 2 bases, with 11 bases between them. The CDR3 runs 14 residues. Germline lookup yields CDR1 SNHLY and CDR2 FYNNEI. DNA of the CDR3: TGTGCCAGCAGTGGAAACACCCGAAACTATGGCTACACCTTC. It is translated as CASSGNTRNYGYTF.

V gene TRBV10-3 combines with J gene TRBJ2-3, with TRBD2 matching over 11 bases. CDR3 size: 17 residues. Germline CDR1 is ENHRY and CDR2 is SYGVKD. Trimming removed 0 bases from V and 0 bases from J; junction bases left unmatched: 2. CDR3 coding DNA: TGTGCCATCAGTGAGTCAGGGACTAGCGGAAGCACAGATACGCAGTATTTT. This translates into CAISESGTSGSTDTQYF.

This clone was seen once. The chain joins TRBV19 to TRBJ2-7; weak D call: TRBD2 (6 bases). The V gene's germline CDR1 is LNHDA and CDR2 SQIVND (reference sequence). V was trimmed by 3 bases and J by 2 bases, leaving 14 bases between them. The CDR3 runs to 15 residues. The CDR3 coding sequence is TGTGCCAGTAGTATTGCCGCGCGGGGTACCTACGAGCAGTACTTC. Amino acid sequence: CASSIAARGTYEQYF. Full variable domain (rest looked up from reference TRBV19 and TRBJ2-7): DGGITQSPKYLFRKEGQNVTLSCEQNLNHDAMYWYRQDPGQGLRLIYYSQIVNDFQKGDIAEGYSVSREKKESFPLTVTSAQKNPTAFYLCASSIAARGTYEQYFGPGTRLTVT.

This clone came up once. The J gene is TRBJ1-1, the V gene TRBV10-2; 11 bases are shared with TRBD1. From germline, CDR1 is WSHSY and CDR2 SAAADI. V was pared by 2 bases and J by 5 bases, with 7 bases of the junction left unmatched. The CDR3 is made up of 16 amino acids. The CDR3 nucleotides are TGCGCCAGCAGTGAGCCAGGACAGGGGGCTAGTACTGAAGCTTTCTTT. Its translation is CASSEPGQGASTEAFF.

The gene calls are TRBV3-1 (or the pseudogene TRBV3-2) and TRBJ1-1; the D is unclear. CDR1 is LGHDT, CDR2 YNNKEL, per germline (reference sequence). Trimming took 1 base from V and 1 from J, leaving 13 bases between them. This CDR3 is 16 amino acids long. This chain's CDR3 is CASSQGQGRANTEAFF. The CDR3 DNA reads as TGTGCCAGCAGCCAAGGCCAAGGGAGGGCGAACACTGAAGCTTTCTTT.

This clone came up once. V gene TRBV4-1 combines with J gene TRBJ2-1, with 12 bases that match TRBD2. With V trimmed by 3 bases and J by 4 bases, 13 bases remained unmatched. The CDR3 runs to 19 residues. The germline CDR1 and CDR2 sequences are MGHRA and YSYEKL. The CDR3 DNA reads as TGCGCCAGCAGCCACTCCCTAGCGGGGGGGATTCAGACGTACAATGAGCAGTTCTTC. This encodes CASSHSLAGGIQTYNEQFF.

The chain joins TRBV14 to TRBJ1-3; unclear D gene. The CDR3 covers 13 residues. Trimming removed 2 bases from V and 4 bases from J, with 6 bases in between. Per the germline V gene, CDR1 is SGHDN and CDR2 is FVKESK. CDR3 nucleotide sequence: TGTGCCAGCAGCCAAAGTCGGGGAAACACCATATATTTT. This translates into CASSQSRGNTIYF.

In DNA, the CDR3 is TGTGCCATCAGTGAGACGGTGAACGGTAATGAAAAACTGTTTTTT. Amino acid sequence: CAISETVNGNEKLFF. The V call is TRBV10-3, the J call TRBJ1-4; D not resolved. The V gene lost 2 bases and the J gene lost 4 bases, with 11 bases spanning the gap. The germline CDR1 and CDR2 sequences are ENHRY and SYGVKD. The CDR3 is 15 residues long.

The chain employs TRBV9 and TRBJ2-2; 7 nucleotides align to TRBD1. Per the germline V gene, CDR1 is SGDLS and CDR2 is YYNGEE. The trim removed 4 bases at V and 5 bases at J, leaving 8 bases unmatched. The CDR3 totals 15 residues. The CDR3 nucleotides read TGTGCCAGCAGCATCAGCCCGACAGGGACCGGGGAGCTGTTTTTT. It encodes CASSISPTGTGELFF.

J is TRBJ1-2 and V is TRBV4-1, with 8 bases identical to TRBD1. The CDR3 extends over 15 amino acids. Per germline, CDR1 MGHRA and CDR2 YSYEKL. J lost 4 bases, V lost 0 bases, and 4 bases had no gene match. CDR3 in DNA: TGCGCCAGCAGCCAAGAACAGGGGGTGGGCTATGGCTACACCTTC. Residues: CASSQEQGVGYGYTF.

The chain is built from TRBV28 and TRBJ1-1, with 9 bases fitting TRBD1. J gave up 0 bases and V 4 bases, and 9 bases lay outside the gene matches. The germline V gene has CDR1 MDHEN and CDR2 SYDVKM. The CDR3 is made up of 17 amino acids. The DNA for the CDR3 is TGTGCCAGCAGTTCCACCGGGACAGGGATTATGAACACTGAAGCTTTCTTT. Its protein is CASSSTGTGIMNTEAFF.

V gene TRBV10-1 combines with J gene TRBJ2-3; weak D call: TRBD1 (6 bases). The CDR3 is 16 amino acids. Trimming took off 2 bases at V and 2 bases at J, with 14 bases between the two ends. CDR1 WNHNN and CDR2 SYGVQD come from the germline V gene (reference sequence). CDR3 coding DNA: TGCGCCAGCAGTGAGGGCCAGGGGTCCTACACAGATACGCAGTATTTT. It codes for CASSEGQGSYTDTQYF.

By frequency in the sample, this clone is medium-sized (0.01 to 0.1%). The chain joins TRBV5-1 to TRBJ2-3; D is ambiguous. The CDR3 is 16 amino acids. V was pared by 1 base and J by 0 bases, with 12 bases between. The V gene's germline CDR1 is SGHRS and CDR2 YFSETQ. CDR3 amino acids: CASSLLGRRSTDTQYF. As DNA, the CDR3 is TGCGCCAGCAGCTTGTTGGGCCGACGAAGCACAGATACGCAGTATTTT.

The CDR3 DNA is TGTGCCAGTCTCGGACAGGGAGGTTCTGGGGCCAACGTCCTGACTTTC. It specifies CASLGQGGSGANVLTF. J is TRBJ2-6 and V is TRBV11-3, with 8 bases identical to TRBD1. Per the germline V gene, CDR1 is SGHNT and CDR2 is YENEEA. V lost 9 bases and J lost 1; bases outside the gene matches: 8. This CDR3 has 16 residues.

In its sample, this clone was seen once. The genes are TRBV5-4 and TRBJ1-2; D ambiguous. With 4 bases removed from V and 2 bases from J, the gap between germline ends came to 12 bases. Germline-derived CDR1 and CDR2 are SGHNT and YYREEE (reference sequence). The CDR3 is made up of 14 amino acids. The CDR3 sequence: CASSLQGGNYGYTF. CDR3 nucleotides: TGTGCCAGCAGCCTACAAGGAGGCAACTATGGCTACACCTTC.

This clone occurred once. V is TRBV2 and J is TRBJ1-2, with D unclear. Germline V gives CDR1 SNHLY, CDR2 FYNNEI. CDR3 length: 10 residues. Trimming removed 3 bases from V and 9 bases from J, with 5 bases in between. Here the CDR3 reads CASSDRSYTF. Written as DNA, the CDR3 is TGTGCCAGCAGTGACAGGAGCTACACCTTC.

This sequence joins TRBV11-2 and TRBJ2-2, with 10 positions matching TRBD2. J gave up 1 base and V 5 bases, and 1 base lay outside the gene matches. There are 15 residues in the CDR3. Germline V CDR1 and CDR2: SGHAT, FQNNGV. The CDR3 sequence: CASSRLAGNTGELFF. CDR3 nucleotide sequence: TGTGCCAGCAGCCGACTAGCGGGGAACACCGGGGAGCTGTTTTTT.

J is TRBJ1-5 and V is TRBV4-1; 7 nucleotides line up with TRBD1. Germline loops: CDR1 MGHRA, CDR2 YSYEKL. Trimming took 0 bases from V and 4 from J; bases not matched to a gene: 6. The CDR3 is 16 amino acids. In DNA form, the CDR3 reads TGCGCCAGCAGCCAAGAAGGGACAGTAAGAAATCAGCCCCAGCATTTT. Protein product: CASSQEGTVRNQPQHF.

V gene TRBV29-1 combines with J gene TRBJ1-2; 9 bases match TRBD1. The CDR3 runs 13 residues. V trimming: 5 bases; J trimming: 2 bases; junction bases outside the gene matches: 3. Per germline, CDR1 SQVTM and CDR2 ANQGSEA. The CDR3 sequence: CSVFGQGNYGYTF. CDR3 coding DNA: TGCAGCGTTTTTGGACAGGGGAACTATGGCTACACCTTC. The full variable domain, in which reference TRBV29-1 and TRBJ1-2 provide the parts outside the CDR3, is SAVISQKPSRDICQRGTSLTIQCQVDSQVTMMFWYRQQPGQSLTLIATANQGSEATYESGFVIDKFPISRPNLTFSTLTVSNMSPEDSSIYLCSVFGQGNYGYTFGSGTRLTVV.

The rearrangement joins TRBV2 to TRBJ1-1; D gene uncertain. The CDR3 is made up of 12 amino acids. Germline assignment: CDR1 SNHLY and CDR2 FYNNEI. Trimming took off 3 bases at V and 7 bases at J, with 9 bases between the two ends. The CDR3 DNA sequence: TGTGCCAGCAGTGAGGTGCGGTTTGAAGCTTTCTTT. Translated: CASSEVRFEAFF.

The CDR3 reads CASSFWGGGTGELFF. CDR3 DNA sequence: TGTGCCAGCAGTTTTTGGGGGGGCGGCACCGGGGAGCTGTTTTTT. The chain employs TRBV2 and TRBJ2-2; possible D gene TRBD2, 7 bases. V was pared by 5 bases and J by 4 bases, with 14 bases between. The germline CDR1 and CDR2 sequences are SNHLY and FYNNEI. The CDR3 has 15 amino acids.

The V and J genes are TRBV3-1 (or the pseudogene TRBV3-2) and TRBJ1-3, with a tentative D call TRBD1 (6 bases). Germline V gene sequence: CDR1 LGHDT, CDR2 YNNKEL (reference sequence). The V gene lost 3 bases and the J gene lost 1 base, with 16 bases spanning the gap. This CDR3 comprises 17 residues. CDR3 residues: CASSHAELDRSGNTIYF. The CDR3 region has the DNA TGTGCCAGCAGCCACGCCGAGCTGGACAGATCTGGAAACACCATATATTTT.

V and J are TRBV2 and TRBJ2-7, with 7 bases fitting TRBD1. The CDR3 contains 13 residues. V lost 7 bases to trimming and J lost 2 bases; unmatched junction nucleotides: 5. Germline CDR1 reads SNHLY; CDR2 reads FYNNEI. The CDR3 is CASKGAVTYEQYF. The CDR3 nucleotides read TGTGCCAGCAAGGGGGCGGTGACCTACGAGCAGTACTTC.

The chain employs TRBV19 and TRBJ2-7; 7 positions match TRBD1. V trimming: 6 bases; J trimming: 2 bases; junction bases outside the gene matches: 7. Per the germline V gene, CDR1 is LNHDA and CDR2 is SQIVND (reference sequence). The CDR3 loop spans 14 amino acids. CDR3 DNA sequence: TGTGCCAGTAGCAGCCGACAGGGCACCTACGAGCAGTACTTC. Its translation is CASSSRQGTYEQYF.

The chain links TRBV4-1 to TRBJ2-5; weak D call: TRBD1 (5 bases). This CDR3 comprises 16 residues. V lost 3 bases and J 1 base, leaving 15 bases between the germline ends. Looked up from germline, CDR1 is MGHRA and CDR2 is YSYEKL. CDR3 amino acids: CASSHPFWGGQETQYF. The CDR3 bases are TGCGCCAGCAGCCACCCATTCTGGGGCGGCCAAGAGACCCAGTACTTC.

The chain uses TRBV12-3 or TRBV12-4 and TRBJ1-2; possible D gene TRBD1, 6 bases. This CDR3 contains 13 residues. Trimming shortened V by 3 bases and J by 6 bases, and 11 bases separated the two germline ends. This chain's CDR3 is CASSLGRGNGYTF. The CDR3 DNA follows: TGTGCCAGCAGTTTGGGCAGGGGAAATGGCTACACCTTC.

The chain combines TRBV9 with TRBJ1-2; D possibly corresponds to TRBD1 (6 bases). The CDR3 is made up of 16 amino acids. Germline V gives CDR1 SGDLS, CDR2 YYNGEE. Trimming stripped 0 bases from V and 5 bases from J, with 17 bases between. CDR3 DNA sequence: TGTGCCAGCAGCGTAGGGGGGCAGGGGCTTGGGTATGGCTACACCTTC. It specifies CASSVGGQGLGYGYTF.

This rearrangement joins TRBV7-9 to TRBJ2-5, with 7 bases aligning to TRBD1. The V gene end was trimmed by 5 bases and the J gene end by 4 bases; junction bases not matched to a gene: 7. This CDR3 spans 14 amino acids. The germline V gene has CDR1 SEHNR and CDR2 FQNEAQ (reference sequence). In DNA, the CDR3 is TGTGCCAGCAGCATCAGGACAGGAGCAGAGACCCAGTACTTC. Residues: CASSIRTGAETQYF. Together with reference TRBV7-9 and TRBJ2-5, the CDR3 gives the full variable domain: DTGVSQNPRHKITKRGQNVTFRCDPISEHNRLYWYRQTLGQGPEFLTYFQNEAQLEKSRLLSDRFSAERPKGSFSTLEIQRTEQGDSAMYLCASSIRTGAETQYFGPGTRLLVL.

There are a few counts of this clone. The V call is TRBV12-3 or TRBV12-4, the J call TRBJ1-1; D might be TRBD1 (5 bases). The CDR3 covers 13 residues. Trimming shortened V by 8 bases and J by 5 bases, and 15 bases separated the two germline ends. DNA for the CDR3: TGTGCCAGCGCTCTTCAGGGAGGGACTGAAGCTTTCTTT. This gives the protein CASALQGGTEAFF.

This chain uses TRBV19 with TRBJ2-5; D remains unclear. The CDR3 spans 16 residues. The V end was cut by 4 bases, the J end by 2 bases, with 17 bases between. Germline V lookup: CDR1 LNHDA, CDR2 SQIVND (reference sequence). The CDR3 reads CASSSEDGSKQETQYF. In DNA form, the CDR3 reads TGTGCCAGTAGTAGCGAGGATGGTTCTAAGCAAGAGACCCAGTACTTC.